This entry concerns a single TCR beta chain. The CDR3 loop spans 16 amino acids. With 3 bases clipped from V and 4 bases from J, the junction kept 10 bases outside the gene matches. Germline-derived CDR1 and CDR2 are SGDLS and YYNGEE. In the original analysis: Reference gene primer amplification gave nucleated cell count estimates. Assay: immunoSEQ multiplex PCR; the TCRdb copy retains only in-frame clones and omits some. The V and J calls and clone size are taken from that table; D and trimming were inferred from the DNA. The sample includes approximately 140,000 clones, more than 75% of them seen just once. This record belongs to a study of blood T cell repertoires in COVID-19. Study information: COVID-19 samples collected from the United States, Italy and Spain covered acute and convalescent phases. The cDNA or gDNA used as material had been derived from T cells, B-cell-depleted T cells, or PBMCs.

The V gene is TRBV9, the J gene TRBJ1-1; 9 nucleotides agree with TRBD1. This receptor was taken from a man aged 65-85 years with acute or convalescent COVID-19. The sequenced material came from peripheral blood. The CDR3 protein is CASSAGGQGVRTEAFF. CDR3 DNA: TGTGCCAGCAGCGCTGGGGGACAGGGTGTCCGCACTGAAGCTTTCTTT.